This record looks at one TCR beta chain sequence and its context. Its antigen is unidentified. Other DNA sequences within the sample encode an identical CDR3. The data were taken from a study of beta chain features in type 1 diabetes. Study-wide findings and caveats: There was a possibility that cDNA sequencing over-represented cells with high TCR expression. In all four CD4+ subsets, TCRB CDR3 length was significantly, moderately reduced in type 1 diabetes. Researchers reported that naive, central memory and Treg TCRB repertoires appeared more similar in patients than in healthy donors.

Investigators reverse transcribed all isolated RNA, so they sequenced expressed TCRB transcripts. Sequenced by immunoSEQ multiplex PCR; TCRdb stores in-frame clones only, minus some. The sample shows some 700,000 clones, 13% of them seen only once. The CDR3 extends over 13 amino acids. The V end lost 5 bases, the J end lost 2 bases, and 10 bases lay between the germline ends. Germline values: CDR1 MDHEN, CDR2 SYDVKM. The material sequenced was naive CD4+ T cells from blood. The TCR originated in a man aged 18-30 years with type 1 diabetes. V gene TRBV28 combines with J gene TRBJ2-7, with D perhaps TRBD1 (6 bases). This chain's CDR3 is CASSTGPPYEQYF. The CDR3 bases are TGTGCCAGCAGTACAGGGCCCCCCTACGAGCAGTACTTC. The variable domain in full, with the rest retrieved from reference TRBV28 and TRBJ2-7, is DVKVTQSSRYLVKRTGEKVFLECVQDMDHENMFWYRQDPGLGLRLIYFSYDVKMKEKGDIPEGYSVSREKKERFSLILESASTNQTSMYLCASSTGPPYEQYFGPGTRLTVT.